These T cell receptor beta chains were read from a single sample in a study of primary melanoma T cells and metastatic recurrence. Sequencing was performed with immunoSEQ multiplex PCR; in TCRdb, only in-frame clones are kept and a portion is missing. Its table lists over 20 clones. Sample: melanoma tumor tissue. These receptor sequences come from a human donor with melanoma. CDR3s include the opening cysteine and the closing phenylalanine or tryptophan. D genes are given only for firm matches. The listing skips clone size in some rows; elsewhere it reads once, few, many or a size class.

abundance,d_gene,v_gene,j_gene,CDR3aa,CDR3nt
.,.,TRBV11-3,TRBJ2-1,CASSLVGGPPNEQFF,TGTGCCAGCAGCTTAGTGGGGGGACCCCCCAATGAGCAGTTCTTC
.,.,TRBV18,TRBJ1-2,CASSPPGRYGYTF,TGTGCCAGCTCACCACCAGGGCGGTATGGCTACACCTTC
.,.,TRBV7-5,TRBJ2-3,CASSPQRGSAPRADTQYF,TGTGCCAGCAGCCCACAAAGGGGCAGCGCCCCCCGGGCAGATACGCAGTATTTT
once,TRBD1,TRBV18,TRBJ1-5,CASSPDRGGNQPQHF,TGTGCCAGCTCGCCGGACAGGGGGGGCAATCAGCCCCAGCATTTT
.,TRBD1,TRBV28,TRBJ1-2,CASSGPGGGSYGYTF,TGTGCCAGCAGTGGCCCAGGGGGTGGGAGCTATGGCTACACCTTC
.,TRBD1,TRBV28,TRBJ1-1,CASSLGGTGEAFF,TGTGCCAGCAGCCTGGGGGGGACAGGGGAGGCTTTCTTT
once,TRBD1,TRBV28,TRBJ1-2,CASSTYEGADGYTF,TGTGCCAGCAGCACTTACGAGGGGGCGGATGGCTACACCTTC